This T cell receptor beta chain was observed in a study of regulatory T cells in long-lasting Graves disease. Whole-study results and caveats: There was favoring of TRBV28, TRBJ1-2 and TRBJ2-5 in persistent disease.

Points on this clonotype: The antigen is undetermined.

Arm-PCR of CDR3 regions and iRepertoire HTBI primers were used to build TCR beta libraries. MiXCR, applied by TCRdb to the multiplex PCR reads, yields one record per CDR3 protein. The sample includes some 370,000 distinct CDR3 sequences, less than 25% seen only once; the top ten take around 20%. V lost 0 bases, J lost 7 bases, and 16 bases lay in between. Germline CDR1 GTSNPN, CDR2 SVGIG (reference sequence). This CDR3 spans 14 amino acids. This sample's time point: persistent/refractory GD, antithyroid drugs over 5 years with positive TRAb. Extracted RNA from PBMCs served as the source of the TCR library. Diagnosis followed American Thyroid Association guidelines for Graves' disease.

The sequencing here drew on peripheral blood mononuclear cells (PBMCs), taken when the disease was refractory, from a patient treated with antithyroid drugs. The receptor's source is a female donor with Graves disease. This chain uses TRBV30 with TRBJ2-7; D may be TRBD2 (5 bases). The CDR3 DNA follows: TGTGCCTGGAGTGTACCTAGCCCCACGGGGGAGCAGTACTTC. This sequence encodes CAWSVPSPTGEQYF.